This T cell receptor beta chain was identified during a study of blood T cell repertoires in COVID-19. Original processing methods: The authors estimated nucleated cell counts from reference gene primer amplification. The table came from immunoSEQ multiplex PCR; TCRdb's copy has only in-frame clones and leaves some out. D and trimming come from the DNA, and the V and J calls and clone size come from that table. Among 200,000 or so clones listed, 70% to 90% were seen once. Participants were placed into cohorts based on the clinical history they reported. Two negative PCRs, clearance, or symptom resolution had been documented for recovered Cohort 3 donors. The TCR originated in a man younger than 40 who had recovered from COVID-19. Sequences were obtained from PBMCs or T cells enriched from blood (not recorded which).

The CDR3 DNA reads as TGTGCCAGTAGCAACAGGGGGCCCTTCGGTGACTATGGCTACACCTTC. Its protein is CASSNRGPFGDYGYTF. The chain has TRBV19 and TRBJ1-2; 9 bases agree with TRBD1. Trimming took 6 bases from V and 3 from J; bases not matched to a gene: 11. Germline V gives CDR1 LNHDA, CDR2 SQIVND (reference sequence). The CDR3 totals 16 residues.